This is a list of T cell receptor beta chains from one sample in a study of cytomegalovirus exposure and HLA in healthy donors. Only in-frame clones appear in the TCRdb table, and some are missing; sequencing was by immunoSEQ multiplex PCR. The table includes over 100,000 clones, 74% detected once. What was sequenced was PBMCs. These receptors originate from a human donor in good health. Each CDR3 is given with its conserved first and last residue. A D gene is named only where the DNA matches it firmly. Size is stated for part of the rows, as once, few or many counts, or as a class when the clone is expanded.

J: TRBJ1-2; length: 11; V: TRBV29-1; D: .; size: .; DNA: TGCAGCGTTGTTGAGATCAGGGATAACACCTTC; CDR3: CSVVEIRDNTF
J: TRBJ2-3; length: 14; V: TRBV19; D: .; size: .; DNA: TGTGCCAGTAGTATAGTGGGCAGCACAGATACGCAGTATTTT; CDR3: CASSIVGSTDTQYF
J: TRBJ2-7; length: 12; V: TRBV29-1; D: .; size: .; DNA: TGCAGCGTTGTGAGGGGGAGCAACGAGCAGTACTTC; CDR3: CSVVRGSNEQYF
J: TRBJ2-7; length: 13; V: TRBV28; D: .; size: .; DNA: TGTGCCTATTCCGACAGACACTCCTACGAGCAGTACTTC; CDR3: CAYSDRHSYEQYF
J: TRBJ2-7; length: 15; V: TRBV2; D: .; size: .; DNA: TGTGCCAGCAGAGAAATAGTCTACTCCCCCTACGAGCAGTACTTC; CDR3: CASREIVYSPYEQYF
J: TRBJ2-2; length: 17; V: TRBV7-2; D: .; size: .; DNA: TGTGCCAGCAGCAAAGACCGACAGACCGCGAACACCGGGGAGCTGTTTTTT; CDR3: CASSKDRQTANTGELFF
J: TRBJ2-7; length: 14; V: TRBV28; D: TRBD1; size: .; DNA: TGTGCCAGCTCCCGCGCAGGGGGTACCTACGAGCAGTACTTC; CDR3: CASSRAGGTYEQYF
J: TRBJ1-1; length: 15; V: TRBV9; D: TRBD1; size: .; DNA: TGTGCCAGCAGCGTGGAGACAGGGAAGAACACTGAAGCTTTCTTT; CDR3: CASSVETGKNTEAFF
J: TRBJ2-3; length: 15; V: TRBV11-2; D: .; size: .; DNA: TGTGCCAGCAGCTTAGATCTCGGTTGGACAGATACGCAGTATTTT; CDR3: CASSLDLGWTDTQYF
J: TRBJ1-5; length: 20; V: TRBV5-1; D: .; size: .; DNA: TGCGCCAGCAGCTTGGGGGCCGGACAGCCCGGGTCCTTAAGCAATCAGCCCCAGCATTTT; CDR3: CASSLGAGQPGSLSNQPQHF
J: TRBJ2-4; length: 14; V: TRBV28; D: .; size: .; DNA: TGTGCCAGCACCCCTGGACAGATCAAAAACATTCAGTACTTC; CDR3: CASTPGQIKNIQYF
J: TRBJ2-7; length: 15; V: TRBV6-5; D: .; size: .; DNA: TGTGCCAGCAGCACCCGGGTCCGCAGCTCCTACGAGCAGTACTTC; CDR3: CASSTRVRSSYEQYF
J: TRBJ2-7; length: 13; V: TRBV5-4; D: .; size: few; DNA: TGTGCCAGCAGCTTGGGGCGGTCCTACGAGCAGTACTTC; CDR3: CASSLGRSYEQYF
J: TRBJ1-5; length: 15; V: TRBV18; D: TRBD1; size: .; DNA: TGTGCCAGCTCAAGGGACAGGGCCGGAGATCAGCCCCAGCATTTT; CDR3: CASSRDRAGDQPQHF
J: TRBJ1-3; length: 15; V: TRBV7-2; D: TRBD1; size: .; DNA: TGTGCCAGCAGCCCCGGACAGGGAACTGGAAACACCATATATTTT; CDR3: CASSPGQGTGNTIYF
J: TRBJ2-7; length: 14; V: TRBV28; D: .; size: .; DNA: TGTGCCAGCAGTTCACAGACAGAGTCGTACGAGCAGTACTTC; CDR3: CASSSQTESYEQYF
J: TRBJ1-2; length: 14; V: TRBV27; D: .; size: .; DNA: TGTGCCAGCAGTCCCGCCCTGGCGGGGGGCGGCTACACCTTC; CDR3: CASSPALAGGGYTF
J: TRBJ2-4; length: 15; V: TRBV6-1; D: TRBD2; size: .; DNA: TGTGCCAGCACTTTTTCCGGGACTAGTAAGAACATTCAGTACTTC; CDR3: CASTFSGTSKNIQYF
J: TRBJ2-1; length: 12; V: TRBV6-6; D: .; size: once; DNA: TGTGCCAGCAGTTACGCCAGAAATGAGCAGTTCTTC; CDR3: CASSYARNEQFF
J: TRBJ2-7; length: 16; V: TRBV9; D: TRBD1; size: once; DNA: TGTGCCAGCAGCGTTCCCAGGGACAGGGGGAAATACGAGCAGTACTTC; CDR3: CASSVPRDRGKYEQYF
J: TRBJ2-1; length: 14; V: TRBV19; D: TRBD2; size: .; DNA: TGTGCCAGTAGCTCTAGCGGGAACTACAATGAGCAGTTCTTC; CDR3: CASSSSGNYNEQFF
J: TRBJ1-2; length: 12; V: TRBV7-9; D: TRBD1; size: .; DNA: TGTGCCAGCAGCTCGGGGACAGGGGTCTGCACCTTC; CDR3: CASSSGTGVCTF
J: TRBJ1-2; length: 15; V: TRBV7-2; D: .; size: .; DNA: TGTGCCAGCAGCTTAGAATCGTCAGGGCCAAATGGCTACACCTTC; CDR3: CASSLESSGPNGYTF
J: TRBJ1-1; length: 13; V: TRBV27; D: .; size: .; DNA: TGTGCCAGCAGTCCCGGACAGACAGTTAGAGCTTTCTTT; CDR3: CASSPGQTVRAFF
J: TRBJ2-7; length: 12; V: TRBV7-9; D: .; size: .; DNA: TGTGCCAGCGAATATCGCAGGGGCGAGCAGTACTTC; CDR3: CASEYRRGEQYF
J: TRBJ1-2; length: 11; V: TRBV20-1; D: .; size: .; DNA: TGCAGTGCCACTCAAGGGGGTGGCTACACCTTC; CDR3: CSATQGGGYTF
J: TRBJ2-6; length: 15; V: TRBV30; D: .; size: .; DNA: TGTGCCTGGACGCTCACAGGGTCCGGGGCCAACGTCCTGACTTTC; CDR3: CAWTLTGSGANVLTF
J: TRBJ2-7; length: 14; V: TRBV5-1; D: .; size: .; DNA: TGCGCCAGCAGCAACCTACTGGGCCGCGGGGAGCAGTACTTC; CDR3: CASSNLLGRGEQYF
J: TRBJ2-1; length: 15; V: TRBV5-8; D: TRBD1; size: .; DNA: TGTGCCAGCATCCTACCGGGACAGGGTGCCAATGAGCAGTTCTTC; CDR3: CASILPGQGANEQFF
J: TRBJ2-1; length: 15; V: TRBV6-5; D: .; size: .; DNA: TGTGCCAGCAGTTACCGGCCGGTGGGCAACAATGAGCAGTTCTTC; CDR3: CASSYRPVGNNEQFF
J: TRBJ1-1; length: 15; V: TRBV6-6; D: .; size: .; DNA: TGTGCCAGCAGTTACTCGGGGGGGCGCGTCCCTGAAGCTTTCTTT; CDR3: CASSYSGGRVPEAFF
J: TRBJ2-7; length: 15; V: TRBV28; D: TRBD2; size: .; DNA: TGTGCCAGCAGTTCCCTAGCGGGGCGAACCTACGAGCAGTACTTC; CDR3: CASSSLAGRTYEQYF
J: TRBJ1-1; length: 14; V: TRBV11-1; D: TRBD1; size: .; DNA: TGTGCCAGCAGCTCGGGACAGGGGAACACTGAAGCTTTCTTT; CDR3: CASSSGQGNTEAFF
J: TRBJ1-2; length: 15; V: TRBV4-1; D: .; size: .; DNA: TGCGCCAGCAGCCAAGCCCGGACAGACCTCTATGGCTACACCTTC; CDR3: CASSQARTDLYGYTF
J: TRBJ2-1; length: 13; V: TRBV4-3; D: .; size: once; DNA: TGCGCCAGCAGCCACGGGGGAAACAATGAGCAGTTCTTC; CDR3: CASSHGGNNEQFF
J: TRBJ2-5; length: 14; V: TRBV4-3; D: .; size: .; DNA: TGCGCCAGCAGCCAATTTACAGGGCAAGAGACCCAGTACTTC; CDR3: CASSQFTGQETQYF
J: TRBJ2-7; length: 14; V: TRBV28; D: .; size: .; DNA: TGTGCCAGCAGTCTCGGACTTTTATCCTACGAGCAGTACTTC; CDR3: CASSLGLLSYEQYF
J: TRBJ1-1; length: 13; V: TRBV10-2; D: .; size: .; DNA: TGCGCCAGCAGTGAACAGGATAACACTGAAGCTTTCTTT; CDR3: CASSEQDNTEAFF
J: TRBJ2-7; length: 14; V: TRBV7-8; D: .; size: once; DNA: TGTGCCAGCACCATGTGGAGGGGCAGGGGGGAGCAGTACTTC; CDR3: CASTMWRGRGEQYF
J: TRBJ1-1; length: 15; V: TRBV25-1; D: .; size: once; DNA: TGTGCCAGCAGTGAGGGTACAGGGCTGAACACTGAAGCTTTCTTT; CDR3: CASSEGTGLNTEAFF
J: TRBJ1-5; length: 13; V: TRBV19; D: .; size: .; DNA: TGTGCCAGTAGTATGGCCCATAATCAGCCCCAGCATTTT; CDR3: CASSMAHNQPQHF
J: TRBJ2-1; length: 16; V: TRBV6-1; D: .; size: .; DNA: TGTGCCAGCAGTGAAACGACCGGGAGTTCCTACAATGAGCAGTTCTTC; CDR3: CASSETTGSSYNEQFF
J: TRBJ2-7; length: 16; V: TRBV27; D: TRBD1; size: .; DNA: TGTGCCAGCAGTTTAAGGGCAGGGGGCCGCTCCTACGAGCAGTACTTC; CDR3: CASSLRAGGRSYEQYF
J: TRBJ2-5; length: 16; V: TRBV6-5; D: .; size: .; DNA: TGTGCCAGCAGTTACTCGGAGCTGGTAGCGGAAGAGACCCAGTACTTC; CDR3: CASSYSELVAEETQYF
J: TRBJ1-3; length: 13; V: TRBV30; D: .; size: .; DNA: TGTGCCTGGGGCAGACTCTCTGGAAACACCATATATTTT; CDR3: CAWGRLSGNTIYF
J: TRBJ2-3; length: 12; V: TRBV7-9; D: .; size: few; DNA: TGTTCCAGCACTCGAAGCGGGGATACGCAGTATTTT; CDR3: CSSTRSGDTQYF
J: TRBJ1-5; length: 18; V: TRBV28; D: TRBD1; size: .; DNA: TGTGCCACCTCAAAATCAGCTCGGAGACAGGGTACTAATCAGCCCCAGCATTTT; CDR3: CATSKSARRQGTNQPQHF
J: TRBJ1-1; length: 14; V: TRBV6-5; D: .; size: .; DNA: TGTGCCAGCAGTGAAATGAGTAGGAGGACTGAAGCTTTCTTT; CDR3: CASSEMSRRTEAFF
J: TRBJ2-7; length: 15; V: TRBV7-2; D: TRBD1; size: few; DNA: TGTGCCAGCAGCTTACGGGGGACAGGGGGCTACGAGCAGTACTTC; CDR3: CASSLRGTGGYEQYF
J: TRBJ1-2; length: 16; V: TRBV4-3; D: TRBD1; size: .; DNA: TGCGCCAGCAGCCAAGGGGGACAGGGGGCGCCGGGGGGCTACACCTTC; CDR3: CASSQGGQGAPGGYTF
J: TRBJ2-4; length: 14; V: TRBV6-1; D: TRBD1; size: .; DNA: TGTGCCAGTGTCGGGACAGCCGAATTAAACATTCAGTACTTC; CDR3: CASVGTAELNIQYF
J: TRBJ1-4; length: 14; V: TRBV5-8; D: .; size: once; DNA: TGTGCCAGCAGCTTGGCCTTAGCAGCTGAAAAACTGTTTTTT; CDR3: CASSLALAAEKLFF